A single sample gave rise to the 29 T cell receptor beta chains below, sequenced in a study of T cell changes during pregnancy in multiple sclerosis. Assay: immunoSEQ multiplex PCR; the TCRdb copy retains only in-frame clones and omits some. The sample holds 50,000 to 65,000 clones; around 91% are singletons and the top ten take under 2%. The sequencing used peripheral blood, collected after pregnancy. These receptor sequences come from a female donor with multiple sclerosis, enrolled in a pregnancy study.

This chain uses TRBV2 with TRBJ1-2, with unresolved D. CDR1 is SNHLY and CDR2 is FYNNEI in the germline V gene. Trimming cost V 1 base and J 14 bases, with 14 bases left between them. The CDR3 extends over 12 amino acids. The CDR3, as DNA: TGTGCCAGCAGTGAAGGGGTGGGCACGGTGACCTTC. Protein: CASSEGVGTVTF.

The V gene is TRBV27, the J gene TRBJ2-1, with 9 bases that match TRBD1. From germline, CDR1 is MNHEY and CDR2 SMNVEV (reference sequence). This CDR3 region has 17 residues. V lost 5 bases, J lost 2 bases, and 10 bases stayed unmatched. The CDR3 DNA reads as TGTGCCAGCAGTCCATCCGGGACAGGGATGCCCTACAATGAGCAGTTCTTC. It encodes CASSPSGTGMPYNEQFF.

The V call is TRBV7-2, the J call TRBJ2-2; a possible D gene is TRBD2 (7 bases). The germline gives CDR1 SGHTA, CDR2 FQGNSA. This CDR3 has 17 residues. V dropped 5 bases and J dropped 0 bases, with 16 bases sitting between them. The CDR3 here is CASSHAGGGPNTGELFF. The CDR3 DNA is TGTGCCAGCAGCCATGCTGGCGGGGGCCCGAACACCGGGGAGCTGTTTTTT. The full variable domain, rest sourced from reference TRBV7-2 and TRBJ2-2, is GAGVSQSPSNKVTEKGKDVELRCDPISGHTALYWYRQSLGQGLEFLIYFQGNSAPDKSGLPSDRFSAERTGGSVSTLTIQRTQQEDSAVYLCASSHAGGGPNTGELFFGEGSRLTVL.

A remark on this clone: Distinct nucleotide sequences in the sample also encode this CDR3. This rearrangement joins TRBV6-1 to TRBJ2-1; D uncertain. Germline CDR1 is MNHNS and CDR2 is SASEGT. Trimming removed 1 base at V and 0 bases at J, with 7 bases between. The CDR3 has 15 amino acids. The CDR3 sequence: CASSEVAGSYNEQFF. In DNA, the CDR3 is TGTGCCAGCAGTGAAGTGGCAGGCTCCTACAATGAGCAGTTCTTC.

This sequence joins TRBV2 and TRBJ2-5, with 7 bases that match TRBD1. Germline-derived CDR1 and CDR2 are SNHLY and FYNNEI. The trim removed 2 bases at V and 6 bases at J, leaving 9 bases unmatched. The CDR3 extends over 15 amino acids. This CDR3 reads CASSELGQIRKTQYF. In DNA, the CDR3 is TGTGCCAGCAGTGAACTGGGACAGATTCGGAAGACCCAGTACTTC.

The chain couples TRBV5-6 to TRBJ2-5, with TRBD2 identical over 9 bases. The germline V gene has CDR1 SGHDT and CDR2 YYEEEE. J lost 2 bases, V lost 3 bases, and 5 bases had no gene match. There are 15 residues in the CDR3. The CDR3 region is CASSSGTSPQETQYF. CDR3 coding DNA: TGTGCCAGCAGCTCAGGGACTAGCCCTCAAGAGACCCAGTACTTC.

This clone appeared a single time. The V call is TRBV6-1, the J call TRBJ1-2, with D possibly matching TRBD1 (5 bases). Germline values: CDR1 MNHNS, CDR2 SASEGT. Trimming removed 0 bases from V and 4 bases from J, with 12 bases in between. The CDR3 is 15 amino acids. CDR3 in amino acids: CASSEAGATFYGYTF. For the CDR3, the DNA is TGTGCCAGCAGTGAAGCAGGGGCTACCTTCTATGGCTACACCTTC.

This CDR3 reads CSVAGGELFF. CDR3 bases: TGCAGTGTTGCGGGCGGGGAGCTGTTTTTT. The chain recombines TRBV20-1 with TRBJ2-2; possibly TRBD2 for D (5 bases). Deletions cut 7 bases from V and 7 bases from J, with 7 bases between. The CDR3 sequence is 10 residues long. In germline, CDR1 is DFQATT, CDR2 SNEGSKA (reference sequence).

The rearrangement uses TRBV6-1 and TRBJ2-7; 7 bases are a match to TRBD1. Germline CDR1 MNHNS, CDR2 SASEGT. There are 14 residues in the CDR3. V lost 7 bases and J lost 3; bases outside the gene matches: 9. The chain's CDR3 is CASTDRDFRYEQYF. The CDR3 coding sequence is TGTGCCAGCACTGACAGGGATTTTCGCTACGAGCAGTACTTC.

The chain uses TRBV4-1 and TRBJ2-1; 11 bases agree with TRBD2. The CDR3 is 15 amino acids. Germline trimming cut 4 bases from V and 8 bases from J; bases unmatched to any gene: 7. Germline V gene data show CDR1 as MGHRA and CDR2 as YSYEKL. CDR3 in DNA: TGCGCCAGCAGCCCGGGACTAGCGGTCGGGGATGAGCAGTTCTTC. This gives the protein CASSPGLAVGDEQFF.

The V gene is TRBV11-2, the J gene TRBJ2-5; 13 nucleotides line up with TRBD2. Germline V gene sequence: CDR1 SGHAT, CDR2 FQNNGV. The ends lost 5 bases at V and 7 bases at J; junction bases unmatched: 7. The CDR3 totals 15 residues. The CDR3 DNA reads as TGTGCCAGCAGCCAACCGGGACTAGCGGGAATGACCCAGTACTTC. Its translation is CASSQPGLAGMTQYF.

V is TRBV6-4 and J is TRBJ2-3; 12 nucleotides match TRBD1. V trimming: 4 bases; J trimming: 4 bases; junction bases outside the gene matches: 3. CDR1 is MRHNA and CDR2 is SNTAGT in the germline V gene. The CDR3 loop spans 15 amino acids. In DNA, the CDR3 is TGTGCCAGCAGTGCCGGGACAGGGGGCGCAGATACGCAGTATTTT. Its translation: CASSAGTGGADTQYF.

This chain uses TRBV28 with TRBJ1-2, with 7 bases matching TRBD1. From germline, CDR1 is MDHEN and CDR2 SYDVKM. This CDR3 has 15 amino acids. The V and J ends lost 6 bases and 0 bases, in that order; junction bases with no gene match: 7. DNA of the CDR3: TGTGCCAGCAGCACCGGACAGGAGTCTAACTATGGCTACACCTTC. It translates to CASSTGQESNYGYTF.

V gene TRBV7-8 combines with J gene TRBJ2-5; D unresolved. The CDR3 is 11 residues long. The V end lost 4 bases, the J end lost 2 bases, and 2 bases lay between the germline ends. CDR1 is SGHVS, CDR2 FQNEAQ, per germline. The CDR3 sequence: CASSSQETQYF. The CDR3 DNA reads TGTGCCAGCAGCTCTCAAGAGACCCAGTACTTC.

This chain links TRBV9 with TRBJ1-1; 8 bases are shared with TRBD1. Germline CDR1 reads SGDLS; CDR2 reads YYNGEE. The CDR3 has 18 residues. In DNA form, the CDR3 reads TGTGACCCCGGGGGCCCTGTAGGACTTGGGACAGGGAACACTGAAGCTTTCTTT. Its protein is CDPGGPVGLGTGNTEAFF. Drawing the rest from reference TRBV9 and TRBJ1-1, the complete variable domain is DSGVTQTPKHLITATGQRVTLRCSPRSGDLSVYWYQQSLDQGLQFLIQYYNGEERAKGNILERFSAQQFPDLHSELNLSSLELGDSALYFCDPGGPVGLGTGNTEAFFGQGTRLTVV.

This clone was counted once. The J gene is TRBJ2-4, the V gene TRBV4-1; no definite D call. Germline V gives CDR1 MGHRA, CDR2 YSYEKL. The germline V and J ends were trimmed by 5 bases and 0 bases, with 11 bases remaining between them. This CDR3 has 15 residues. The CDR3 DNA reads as TGCGCCAGCAGCGGCCAATTGCTAGCCAAAAACATTCAGTACTTC. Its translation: CASSGQLLAKNIQYF.

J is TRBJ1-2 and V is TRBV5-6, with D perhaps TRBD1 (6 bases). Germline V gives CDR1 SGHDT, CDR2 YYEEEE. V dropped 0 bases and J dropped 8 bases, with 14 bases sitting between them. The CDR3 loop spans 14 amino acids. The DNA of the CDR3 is TGTGCCAGCAGCTTGGAGACAGGCTTGAGGGGCTACACCTTC. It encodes CASSLETGLRGYTF.

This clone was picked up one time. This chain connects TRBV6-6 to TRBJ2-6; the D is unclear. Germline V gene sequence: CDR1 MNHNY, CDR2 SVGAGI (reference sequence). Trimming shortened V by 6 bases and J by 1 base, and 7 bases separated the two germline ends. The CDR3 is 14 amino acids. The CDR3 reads CASRPGSGANVLTF. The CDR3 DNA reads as TGTGCCAGCAGACCAGGATCTGGGGCCAACGTCCTGACTTTC.

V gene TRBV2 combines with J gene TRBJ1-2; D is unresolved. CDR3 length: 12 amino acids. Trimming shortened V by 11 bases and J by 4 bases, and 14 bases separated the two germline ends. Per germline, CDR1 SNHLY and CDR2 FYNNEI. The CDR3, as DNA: TGTGCCGGTCAGGTTGTTTTCTATGGCTACACCTTC. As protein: CAGQVVFYGYTF.

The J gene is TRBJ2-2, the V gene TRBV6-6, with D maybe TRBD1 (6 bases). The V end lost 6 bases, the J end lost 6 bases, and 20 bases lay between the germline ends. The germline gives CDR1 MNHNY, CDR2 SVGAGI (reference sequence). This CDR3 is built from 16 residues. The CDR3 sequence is CASSRPTGFKAGELFF. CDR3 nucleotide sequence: TGTGCCAGCAGCCGACCCACAGGGTTTAAGGCCGGGGAGCTGTTTTTT.

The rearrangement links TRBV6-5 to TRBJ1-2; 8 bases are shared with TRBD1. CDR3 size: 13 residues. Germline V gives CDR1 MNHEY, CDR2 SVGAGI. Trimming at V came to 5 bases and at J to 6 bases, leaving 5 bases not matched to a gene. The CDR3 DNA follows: TGTGCCAGCAGTCCAGGGGGCCTGGATGGCTACACCTTC. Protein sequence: CASSPGGLDGYTF.

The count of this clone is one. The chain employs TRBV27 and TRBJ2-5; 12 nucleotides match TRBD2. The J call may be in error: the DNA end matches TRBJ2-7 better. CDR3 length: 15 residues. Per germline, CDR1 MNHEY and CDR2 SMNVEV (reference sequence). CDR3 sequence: CASESTSGGKSEQYF. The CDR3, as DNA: TGTGCCAGCGAGTCAACTAGCGGGGGGAAGAGCGAGCAGTACTTC.

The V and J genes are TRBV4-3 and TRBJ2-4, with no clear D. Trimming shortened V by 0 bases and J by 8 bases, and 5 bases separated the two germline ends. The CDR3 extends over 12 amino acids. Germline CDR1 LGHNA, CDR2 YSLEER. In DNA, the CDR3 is TGCGCCAGCAGCCAAGAACTGCACATTCAGTACTTC. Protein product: CASSQELHIQYF.

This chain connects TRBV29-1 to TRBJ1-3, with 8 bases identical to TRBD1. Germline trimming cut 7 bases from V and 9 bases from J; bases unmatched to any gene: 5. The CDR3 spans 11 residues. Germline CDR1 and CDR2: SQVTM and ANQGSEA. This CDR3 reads CSGNRGATIYF. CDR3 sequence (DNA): TGCAGCGGCAACAGGGGGGCCACCATATATTTT.

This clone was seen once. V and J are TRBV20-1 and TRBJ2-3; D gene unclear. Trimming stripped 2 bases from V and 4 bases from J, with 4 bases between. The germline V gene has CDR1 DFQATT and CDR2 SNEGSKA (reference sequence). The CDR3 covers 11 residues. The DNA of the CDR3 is TGCAGTGCTAGACTCTCAGATACGCAGTATTTT. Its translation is CSARLSDTQYF.

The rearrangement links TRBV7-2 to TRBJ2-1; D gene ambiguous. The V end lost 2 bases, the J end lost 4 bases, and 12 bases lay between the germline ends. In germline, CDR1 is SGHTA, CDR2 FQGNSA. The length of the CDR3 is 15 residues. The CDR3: CASSLNVPVYNEQFF. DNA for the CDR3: TGTGCCAGCAGCTTAAACGTCCCAGTTTACAATGAGCAGTTCTTC. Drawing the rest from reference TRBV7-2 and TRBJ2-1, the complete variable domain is GAGVSQSPSNKVTEKGKDVELRCDPISGHTALYWYRQSLGQGLEFLIYFQGNSAPDKSGLPSDRFSAERTGGSVSTLTIQRTQQEDSAVYLCASSLNVPVYNEQFFGPGTRLTVL.

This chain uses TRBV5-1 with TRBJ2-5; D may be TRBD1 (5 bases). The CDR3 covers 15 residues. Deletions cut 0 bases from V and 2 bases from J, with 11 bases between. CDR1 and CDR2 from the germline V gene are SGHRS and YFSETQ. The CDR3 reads CASSLGPGPQETQYF. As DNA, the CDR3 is TGCGCCAGCAGCTTGGGACCAGGGCCACAAGAGACCCAGTACTTC. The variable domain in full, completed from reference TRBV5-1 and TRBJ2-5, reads KAGVTQTPRYLIKTRGQQVTLSCSPISGHRSVSWYQQTPGQGLQFLFEYFSETQRNKGNFPGRFSGRQFSNSRSEMNVSTLELGDSALYLCASSLGPGPQETQYFGPGTRLLVL.

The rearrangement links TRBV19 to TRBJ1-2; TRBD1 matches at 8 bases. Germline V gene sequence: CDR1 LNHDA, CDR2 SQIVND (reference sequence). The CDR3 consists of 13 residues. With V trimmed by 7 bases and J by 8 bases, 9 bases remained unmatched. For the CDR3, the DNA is TGTGCCAGTACCTTAGACAGGGGTGACGGCTACACCTTC. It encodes CASTLDRGDGYTF.

The CDR3 region has the DNA TGTGCCAGCAGCTCCCGGACAGGGACGTTGAATTCACCCCTCCACTTT. This codes for CASSSRTGTLNSPLHF. This chain links TRBV5-6 with TRBJ1-6, with 8 bases lining up with TRBD1. Unmatched junction bases numbered 9, after V lost 3 bases and J lost 7 bases. The CDR3 runs 16 residues. The germline CDR1 and CDR2 sequences are SGHDT and YYEEEE.